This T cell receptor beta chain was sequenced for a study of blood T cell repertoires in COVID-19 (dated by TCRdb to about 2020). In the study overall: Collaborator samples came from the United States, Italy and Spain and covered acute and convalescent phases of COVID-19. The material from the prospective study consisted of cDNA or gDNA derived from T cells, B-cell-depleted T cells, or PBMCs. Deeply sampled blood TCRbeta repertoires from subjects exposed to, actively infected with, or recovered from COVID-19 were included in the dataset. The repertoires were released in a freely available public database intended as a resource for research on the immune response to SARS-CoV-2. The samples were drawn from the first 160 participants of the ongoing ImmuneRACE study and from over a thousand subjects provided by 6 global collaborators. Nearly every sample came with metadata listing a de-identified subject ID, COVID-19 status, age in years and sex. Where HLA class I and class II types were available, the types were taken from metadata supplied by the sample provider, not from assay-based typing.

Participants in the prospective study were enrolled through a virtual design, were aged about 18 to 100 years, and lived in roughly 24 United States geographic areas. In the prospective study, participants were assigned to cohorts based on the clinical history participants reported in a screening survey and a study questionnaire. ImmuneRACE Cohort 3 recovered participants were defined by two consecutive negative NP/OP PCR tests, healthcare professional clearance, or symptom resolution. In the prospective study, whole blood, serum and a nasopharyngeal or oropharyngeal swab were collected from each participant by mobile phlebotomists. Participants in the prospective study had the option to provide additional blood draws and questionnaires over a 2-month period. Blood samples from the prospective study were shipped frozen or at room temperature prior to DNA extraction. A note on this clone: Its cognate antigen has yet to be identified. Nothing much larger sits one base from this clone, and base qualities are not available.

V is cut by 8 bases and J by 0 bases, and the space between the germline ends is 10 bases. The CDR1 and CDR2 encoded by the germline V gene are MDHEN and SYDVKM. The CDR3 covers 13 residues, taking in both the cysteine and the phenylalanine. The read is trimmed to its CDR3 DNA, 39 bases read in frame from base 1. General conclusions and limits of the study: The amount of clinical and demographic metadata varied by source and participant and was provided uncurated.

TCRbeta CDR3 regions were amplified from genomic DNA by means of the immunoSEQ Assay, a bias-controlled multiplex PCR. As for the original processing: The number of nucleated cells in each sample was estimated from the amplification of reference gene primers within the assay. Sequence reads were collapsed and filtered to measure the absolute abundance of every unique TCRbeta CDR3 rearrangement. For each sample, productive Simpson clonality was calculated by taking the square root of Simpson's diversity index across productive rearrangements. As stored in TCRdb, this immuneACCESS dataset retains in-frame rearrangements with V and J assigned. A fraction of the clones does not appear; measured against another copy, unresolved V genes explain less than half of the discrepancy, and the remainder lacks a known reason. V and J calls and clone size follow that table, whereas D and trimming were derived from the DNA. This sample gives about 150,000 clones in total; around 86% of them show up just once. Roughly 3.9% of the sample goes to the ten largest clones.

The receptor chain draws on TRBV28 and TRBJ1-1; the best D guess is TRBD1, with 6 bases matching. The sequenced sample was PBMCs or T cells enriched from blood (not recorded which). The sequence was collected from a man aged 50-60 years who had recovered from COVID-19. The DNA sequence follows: TGTGCCAGCTTGGGGGCGGTGAACACTGAAGCTTTCTTT. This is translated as CASLGAVNTEAFF.